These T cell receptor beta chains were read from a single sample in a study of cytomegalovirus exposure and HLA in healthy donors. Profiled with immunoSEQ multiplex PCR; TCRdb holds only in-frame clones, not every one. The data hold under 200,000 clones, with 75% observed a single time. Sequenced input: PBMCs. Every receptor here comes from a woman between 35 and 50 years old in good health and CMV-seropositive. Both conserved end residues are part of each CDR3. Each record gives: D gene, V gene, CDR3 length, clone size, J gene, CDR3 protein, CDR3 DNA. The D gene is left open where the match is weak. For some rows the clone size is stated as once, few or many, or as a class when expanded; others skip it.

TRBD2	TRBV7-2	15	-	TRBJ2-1	CASSLIGRASSEQFF	TGTGCCAGCAGCTTAATCGGGAGGGCCTCGAGCGAGCAGTTCTTC
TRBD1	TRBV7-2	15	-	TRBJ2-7	CASSPRQGAAYEQYF	TGTGCCAGCAGCCCTCGACAGGGGGCGGCCTACGAGCAGTACTTC
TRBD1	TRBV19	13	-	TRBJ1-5	CASSMGQGQPQHF	TGTGCCAGTAGTATGGGACAGGGTCAGCCCCAGCATTTT
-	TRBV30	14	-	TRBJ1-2	CAWTSTGRAYGYTF	TGTGCCTGGACCTCTACCGGGAGGGCCTATGGCTACACCTTC
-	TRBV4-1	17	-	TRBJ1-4	CASSRLSRTGGDEKLFF	TGCGCCAGCAGCCGATTGAGTAGAACAGGAGGGGATGAAAAACTGTTTTTT
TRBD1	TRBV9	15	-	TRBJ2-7	CASSPTETGYYEQYF	TGTGCCAGCAGCCCCACAGAGACAGGGTACTACGAGCAGTACTTC
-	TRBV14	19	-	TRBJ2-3	CASSPKKGVLAILSDTQYF	TGTGCCAGCAGCCCCAAAAAGGGGGTACTAGCGATTTTATCAGATACGCAGTATTTT
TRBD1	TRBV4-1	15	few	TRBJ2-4	CASSQAQGAGNIQYF	TGCGCCAGCAGCCAAGCGCAGGGGGCAGGAAACATTCAGTACTTC
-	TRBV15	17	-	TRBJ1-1	CATSRDVTGGVNTEAFF	TGTGCCACCAGCAGAGATGTTACCGGGGGGGTGAACACTGAAGCTTTCTTT
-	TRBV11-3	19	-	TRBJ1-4	CASSTHPPPNGVTNEKLFF	TGTGCCAGCAGCACCCATCCCCCCCCGAATGGAGTAACTAATGAAAAACTGTTTTTT
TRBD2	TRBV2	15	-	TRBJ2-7	CASSPLAGGLYEQYF	TGTGCCAGCAGCCCCCTAGCGGGGGGCCTCTACGAGCAGTACTTC
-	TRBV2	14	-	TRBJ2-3	CASALSSGTDTQYF	TGTGCCAGCGCGCTATCTAGCGGCACAGATACGCAGTATTTT
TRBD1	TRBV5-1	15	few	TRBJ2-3	CASRDRGLSTDTQYF	TGCGCCAGCAGGGACAGGGGGCTTAGCACAGATACGCAGTATTTT
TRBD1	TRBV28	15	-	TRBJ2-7	CASSSPSDRDYEQYF	TGTGCCAGCAGTTCACCTTCGGACAGGGATTACGAGCAGTACTTC
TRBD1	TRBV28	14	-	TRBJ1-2	CASSTDRGLVGYTF	TGTGCCAGCAGTACGGACAGGGGGCTTGTTGGCTACACCTTC
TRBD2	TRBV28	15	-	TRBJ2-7	CASSPAGLADYEQYF	TGTGCCAGCAGTCCTGCGGGACTAGCGGACTACGAGCAGTACTTC
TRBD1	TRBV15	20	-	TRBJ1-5	CATSRDYVMGGDRGYQPQHF	TGTGCCACCAGCAGAGATTATGTAATGGGGGGGGACAGGGGATATCAGCCCCAGCATTTT
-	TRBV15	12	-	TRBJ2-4	CATSRDLGGQYF	TGTGCCACCAGCAGAGATCTGGGAGGTCAGTACTTC
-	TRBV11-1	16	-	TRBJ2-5	CASSLAVRGGQETQYF	TGTGCCAGCAGCTTAGCCGTTAGGGGCGGCCAAGAGACCCAGTACTTC
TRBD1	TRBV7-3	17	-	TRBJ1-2	CASSLTGGQEGREGYTF	TGTGCCAGCAGCTTAACAGGCGGACAGGAGGGCAGGGAAGGCTACACCTTC
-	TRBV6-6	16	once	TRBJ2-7	CASSYSRDVIGHEQYF	TGTGCCAGCAGTTACTCGCGGGACGTAATAGGTCACGAGCAGTACTTC
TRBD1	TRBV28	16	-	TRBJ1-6	CASSHRGQGYNSPLHF	TGTGCCAGCAGTCACCGGGGACAGGGGTATAATTCACCCCTCCACTTT
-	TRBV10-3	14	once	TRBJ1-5	CAISETGEGQPQHF	TGTGCCATCAGTGAAACAGGTGAAGGTCAGCCCCAGCATTTT
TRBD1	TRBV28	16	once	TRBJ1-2	CASSYKLSGGGYGYTF	TGTGCCAGCAGCTACAAACTCTCAGGGGGCGGTTATGGCTACACCTTC
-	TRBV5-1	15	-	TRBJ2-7	CASSLDTSARYEQYF	TGCGCCAGCAGCTTGGATACGAGTGCTCGGTACGAGCAGTACTTC